This TCR beta chain was retrieved from a study of CD8 T cells in ankylosing spondylitis. Findings of the study overall: Typical of ankylosing spondylitis blood, it appeared, was a TCR beta motif of seven to nine highly homologous variants.

Remarks on this clonotype: Its target is not known.

TCRdb re-derived calls from the 5' RACE reads in MiXCR, one entry per CDR3 protein. The table records around 220,000 distinct CDR3 sequences, approximately 20% of them present only once. Sequencing input: blood, either unsorted or a sorted T cell fraction (not recorded which). This receptor was obtained from a male donor with ankylosing spondylitis.

CDR3 sequence reads: CASSQLPESQETQYF. The DNA of the CDR3 is TGCGCCAGCAGCCAACTCCCTGAGTCCCAAGAGACCCAGTACTTC. The chain employs TRBV4-1 and TRBJ2-5; D uncertain. The CDR3 has 15 amino acids. Germline CDR1 reads MGHRA; CDR2 reads YSYEKL. Trimming took 2 bases from V and 1 from J, leaving 11 bases between them.